The next 30 T cell receptor beta chains were all read from a single sample in a study of T cell responses to AZD1222 COVID-19 vaccine. TCRdb's copy holds only in-frame clones and misses some; the assay was immunoSEQ multiplex PCR. This sample has around 140,000 clones; 90% to 95% occur once, and the top ten carry 1.5% to 2%. The sample was peripheral blood, taken on day 0 of AZD1222 vaccination. Source of these receptors: an adult in good health.

This clone was observed once. The chain couples TRBV4-1 to TRBJ1-5, with D maybe TRBD1 (6 bases). The V and J ends lost 1 base and 10 bases respectively, with 17 bases between them. CDR1 and CDR2 from the germline V gene are MGHRA and YSYEKL. This CDR3 contains 15 residues. The CDR3 region has the DNA TGCGCCAGCAGCCAAGGCCCGGGACAAGCTGGTCCCCAGCATTTT. This codes for CASSQGPGQAGPQHF.

V is TRBV7-9 and J is TRBJ1-1, with unresolved D. The CDR3 has 14 residues. The germline V gene has CDR1 SEHNR and CDR2 FQNEAQ (reference sequence). Between the trimmed V and J ends, which lost 3 bases and 0 bases, there was a span of 8 bases. CDR3: CASSFTPMNTEAFF. CDR3 nucleotides: TGTGCCAGCAGCTTTACACCGATGAACACTGAAGCTTTCTTT. The entire variable domain, with the rest obtained from reference TRBV7-9 and TRBJ1-1, is as follows: DTGVSQNPRHKITKRGQNVTFRCDPISEHNRLYWYRQTLGQGPEFLTYFQNEAQLEKSRLLSDRFSAERPKGSFSTLEIQRTEQGDSAMYLCASSFTPMNTEAFFGQGTRLTVV.

The chain couples TRBV19 to TRBJ2-1; the D gene is possibly TRBD2 (6 bases). Trimming stripped 2 bases from V and 6 bases from J, with 14 bases between. The germline V gene has CDR1 LNHDA and CDR2 SQIVND (reference sequence). This CDR3 has 15 amino acids. The CDR3 bases are TGTGCCAGTAGTATAAAGACTAGAGCCCTCAATGAGCAGTTCTTC. Translating it yields CASSIKTRALNEQFF.

The V call is TRBV14, the J call TRBJ1-4, with a possible D match to TRBD1 (5 bases). Germline lookup yields CDR1 SGHDN and CDR2 FVKESK. Trimming left V 0 bases short and J 5 bases short, with 16 bases between. This CDR3 region has 17 residues. The DNA of the CDR3 is TGTGCCAGCAGCCAAGACCGCCGACAGCTAAGCAATGAAAAACTGTTTTTT. Translated, it gives CASSQDRRQLSNEKLFF.

This chain connects TRBV28 to TRBJ1-5, with D possibly matching TRBD1 (5 bases). The germline CDR1 and CDR2 sequences are MDHEN and SYDVKM. The V gene lost 2 bases and the J gene lost 0 bases, with 8 bases spanning the gap. This CDR3 has 15 residues. Here the CDR3 reads CASSLGGYSNQPQHF. In DNA form, the CDR3 reads TGTGCCAGCAGTTTAGGGGGGTATAGCAATCAGCCCCAGCATTTT.

This chain connects TRBV6-5 to TRBJ2-7; D could derive from TRBD1 or TRBD2 (6 bases each). The CDR3 is 14 residues long. Between the trimmed V and J ends, which lost 7 bases and 6 bases, there was a span of 19 bases. Germline CDR1 is MNHEY and CDR2 is SVGAGI. Here the CDR3 DNA reads TGTGCCAGCATTAAATCCGGGGGCAAGGGCGAGCAGTACTTC. Protein sequence: CASIKSGGKGEQYF.

The rearrangement joins TRBV7-2 to TRBJ1-2, with a weak D call TRBD1 (5 bases). This CDR3 spans 15 amino acids. Trimming took 5 bases from V and 4 from J, leaving 17 bases between them. CDR1 and CDR2 (germline): SGHTA, FQGNSA. This CDR3 is CASSRRGPISYGYTF. CDR3 sequence (DNA): TGTGCCAGCAGCCGTCGGGGCCCGATCTCCTATGGCTACACCTTC.

V and J are TRBV7-9 and TRBJ2-1, with D possibly matching TRBD1 (6 bases). CDR3 length equals 16 residues. In germline, CDR1 is SEHNR, CDR2 FQNEAQ (reference sequence). The V end was cut by 7 bases, the J end by 0 bases, with 16 bases between. CDR3 residues: CASTRGDRSSYNEQFF. The DNA for the CDR3 is TGTGCCAGCACAAGGGGAGACAGGAGCTCCTACAATGAGCAGTTCTTC.

V usage is TRBV9 and J usage is TRBJ2-5; 12 bases align to TRBD2. V lost 4 bases and J lost 5; bases outside the gene matches: 6. Germline CDR1 and CDR2: SGDLS and YYNGEE. The CDR3 has 15 residues. The CDR3 DNA follows: TGTGCCAGCAGCCCCAGACTAGCGGGAGCGGAGACCCAGTACTTC. Amino acids: CASSPRLAGAETQYF.

The chain's CDR3 is CASSQLGKGYTPQHF. CDR3 DNA: TGTGCCAGCAGCCAGCTGGGAAAGGGTTATACGCCCCAGCATTTT. J is TRBJ1-5 and V is TRBV4-2, with unresolved D. V was shortened by 3 bases and J by 9 bases, with 18 bases between the two germline ends. Per germline, CDR1 LGHNA and CDR2 YNFKEQ. The CDR3 consists of 15 residues.

The CDR3 loop reads CASSAGGGGRGTEAFF. For the CDR3, the DNA is TGTGCCAGCAGCGCCGGAGGAGGGGGCAGGGGCACTGAAGCTTTCTTT. V usage is TRBV9 and J usage is TRBJ1-1; 7 bases fit TRBD1. This CDR3 comprises 16 residues. The junction had 12 bases not matched to a gene; V was cut back by 3 bases and J by 4 bases. Germline V gene sequence: CDR1 SGDLS, CDR2 YYNGEE.

The chain couples TRBV29-1 to TRBJ2-1, with unresolved D. The CDR3 has 12 residues. Germline CDR1 reads SQVTM; CDR2 reads ANQGSEA. Trimming removed 7 bases at V and 8 bases at J, with 15 bases between. CDR3 in DNA: TGCAGCGCCCGGCCAAGGTCCGATGAGCAGTTCTTC. It specifies CSARPRSDEQFF.

As concerns this clone: The limits of the CDR3 on the DNA are not certain, so only TCRdb's listed CDR3 is given. This chain links TRBV21-1 with TRBJ2-2; the D call of TRBD2 is as the table states it, not checked on the DNA. TRBV21-1 is tagged as a pseudogene. From its first to its last residue, the CDR3 has 16 amino acids. Here the CDR3 reads CASSKVARGSTGELFF.

V is TRBV5-1 and J is TRBJ2-7; TRBD1 aligns across 7 bases. This CDR3 region has 15 residues. CDR1 is SGHRS and CDR2 is YFSETQ in the germline V gene. With 1 base clipped from V and 6 bases from J, the junction kept 10 bases outside the gene matches. The CDR3 spells CASSLPAGTVSEQYF. The CDR3 DNA reads TGCGCCAGCAGCTTGCCCGCCGGGACAGTAAGCGAGCAGTACTTC.

The V gene is TRBV13, the J gene TRBJ2-1, with a weak D call TRBD2 (5 bases). The CDR3 length is 15 residues. CDR1 is PRHDT and CDR2 is FYEKMQ in the germline V gene (reference sequence). With 4 bases removed from V and 1 base from J, the gap between germline ends came to 11 bases. CDR3 region: CASSWVALSYNEQFF. The CDR3 DNA is TGTGCCAGCAGCTGGGTAGCGCTTTCCTACAATGAGCAGTTCTTC.

This chain connects TRBV5-1 to TRBJ1-2; 9 bases align to TRBD1. V was pared by 0 bases and J by 4 bases, with 7 bases of the junction left unmatched. Per germline, CDR1 SGHRS and CDR2 YFSETQ. This CDR3 has 16 residues. The CDR3 loop is CASSLALQGAGYGYTF. In DNA, the CDR3 is TGCGCCAGCAGCTTGGCCCTACAGGGGGCGGGCTATGGCTACACCTTC.

The chain couples TRBV30 to TRBJ1-6; TRBD1 matches 7 bases. The CDR3 has 13 amino acids. With 8 bases clipped from V and 4 bases from J, the junction kept 5 bases outside the gene matches. CDR1 GTSNPN and CDR2 SVGIG come from the germline V gene (reference sequence). The CDR3 coding sequence is TGTGCCGGTCGGGACAGTTATAATTCACCCCTCCACTTT. As protein: CAGRDSYNSPLHF.

The rearrangement uses TRBV7-9 and TRBJ1-5; TRBD1 might be the D (6 bases). CDR3 length: 15 amino acids. CDR1 SEHNR and CDR2 FQNEAQ come from the germline V gene (reference sequence). V was pared by 5 bases and J by 0 bases, with 11 bases between. The CDR3 DNA sequence: TGTGCCAGCAGCCTGGGGGCAGATAGCAATCAGCCCCAGCATTTT. It translates to CASSLGADSNQPQHF.

The V call is TRBV9, the J call TRBJ1-1; 7 positions match TRBD1. J was trimmed by 4 bases and V by 0 bases; bases with no gene match: 9. The CDR3 is 16 amino acids. The germline CDR1 and CDR2 sequences are SGDLS and YYNGEE. The CDR3 nucleotides are TGTGCCAGCAGCGTAGGTTCGGCAGGGGGGACCACTGAAGCTTTCTTT. Translated, it gives CASSVGSAGGTTEAFF.

This clone was seen just once. This chain connects TRBV7-2 to TRBJ1-2, with D unclear. Germline V gene data show CDR1 as SGHTA and CDR2 as FQGNSA. Trimming removed 5 bases at V and 4 bases at J, with 11 bases between. The CDR3 contains 13 residues. The CDR3 DNA reads as TGTGCCAGCAGCCCAAGTCCCCGCTATGGCTACACCTTC. It codes for CASSPSPRYGYTF.

The CDR3 nucleotides are TGTGCCAGCAGTTCAGGGGGCGTCTGGTACACTGAAGCTTTCTTT. It encodes CASSSGGVWYTEAFF. V usage is TRBV6-2 or TRBV6-3 and J usage is TRBJ1-1; 8 nucleotides line up with TRBD1. The CDR3 extends over 15 amino acids. The trim removed 4 bases at V and 3 bases at J, leaving 7 bases unmatched. Germline loops: CDR1 MNHEY, CDR2 SVGEGT.

The CDR3: CASSQVWRGSTDTQYF. The CDR3 nucleotides are TGTGCCAGCAGCCAAGTTTGGAGGGGGAGCACAGATACGCAGTATTTT. The chain uses TRBV4-2 and TRBJ2-3, with D possibly called TRBD1 or TRBD2 (6 bases each). Germline loops: CDR1 LGHNA, CDR2 YNFKEQ. The CDR3 runs 16 residues. Trimming left V 1 base short and J 0 bases short, with 11 bases between.

The chain joins TRBV6-5 to TRBJ1-1; D gene ambiguous. The germline V gene encodes CDR1 MNHEY and CDR2 SVGAGI. Trimming stripped 6 bases from V and 4 bases from J, with 12 bases between. The CDR3 length is 13 residues. CDR3 region: CASSSSAVTEAFF. The CDR3, as DNA: TGTGCCAGCAGCTCCTCGGCAGTCACTGAAGCTTTCTTT.

The V gene is TRBV6-5, the J gene TRBJ1-2; D ambiguous. CDR1 and CDR2 from the germline V gene are MNHEY and SVGAGI. The CDR3 is made up of 13 amino acids. Deletions cut 6 bases from V and 2 bases from J, with 10 bases between. CDR3 sequence reads: CASRPVENYGYTF. The CDR3 DNA follows: TGTGCCAGCAGGCCAGTGGAGAACTATGGCTACACCTTC.

The chain employs TRBV4-3 and TRBJ2-3, with 8 bases that match TRBD2. The CDR3 is made up of 16 amino acids. CDR1 is LGHNA, CDR2 YSLEER, per germline. After removal of 1 base from V and 6 bases from J, the junction contained 9 bases not matched to a gene. DNA for the CDR3: TGCGCCAGCAGCCAAGCCCCCCCAGGACTAGCTGATACGCAGTATTTT. It translates to CASSQAPPGLADTQYF.

This rearrangement joins TRBV12-3 or TRBV12-4 to TRBJ1-5; D gene ambiguous. The V and J ends lost 3 bases and 7 bases respectively, with 10 bases between them. The CDR3 length is 13 residues. As DNA, the CDR3 is TGTGCCAGCAGTTTTCGAGAATTGCAGCCCCAGCATTTT. It yields the protein CASSFRELQPQHF.

This chain uses TRBV5-4 with TRBJ2-7; 9 nucleotides agree with TRBD1. The V segment lost 4 bases and the J segment 5 bases; nucleotides outside the gene matches: 13. Germline values: CDR1 SGHNT, CDR2 YYREEE (reference sequence). The CDR3 sequence is 16 residues long. The CDR3 region is CASSPRPLQGANEQYF. CDR3 in DNA: TGTGCCAGCAGCCCACGCCCCTTACAGGGGGCGAACGAGCAGTACTTC.

The rearrangement links TRBV28 to TRBJ1-3; 7 bases are shared with TRBD1. Unmatched junction bases numbered 10, after V lost 3 bases and J lost 5 bases. The CDR3 extends over 16 amino acids. From germline, CDR1 is MDHEN and CDR2 SYDVKM. The CDR3 reads CASSLQGTVSRNTIYF. In nucleotides, the CDR3 is TGTGCCAGCAGTTTGCAGGGGACAGTAAGTCGAAACACCATATATTTT.

This chain connects TRBV28 to TRBJ1-4; tentatively, D is TRBD1 (6 bases). The ends were cut back, 4 bases at V and 4 bases at J, with 13 bases in the middle. The germline V gene encodes CDR1 MDHEN and CDR2 SYDVKM. The CDR3 sequence is 15 residues long. In nucleotides, the CDR3 is TGTGCCAGCAGTTACAGCGGACAGCATAATGAAAAACTGTTTTTT. Protein: CASSYSGQHNEKLFF.

V is TRBV3-1 (or the pseudogene TRBV3-2) and J is TRBJ2-1, with D uncertain. CDR1 and CDR2 (germline): LGHDT, YNNKEL (reference sequence). The CDR3 length is 12 residues. Trimming pared 5 bases from V and 9 bases from J, leaving 11 bases between. The CDR3 DNA follows: TGTGCCAGCAGCTCCCGTAGTCCTGAGCAGTTCTTC. This translates into CASSSRSPEQFF.